The rows below give T cell receptor beta chains drawn from one sample of a study of cytomegalovirus exposure and HLA in healthy donors. Produced via immunoSEQ multiplex PCR; TCRdb's table is partial and in-frame only. Of approximately 160,000 clones in the sample, roughly nine tenths were seen once. The source material was PBMCs. The receptors were gathered from a woman aged 25 to 45 in good health and CMV-seronegative. CDR3s include the opening cysteine and the closing phenylalanine or tryptophan. The order of the fields is D gene, J gene, clone size, V gene, CDR3 protein, CDR3 DNA. D genes are given only for firm matches. Part of the rows lack a size; the others show once, few, many or a class for expanded clones.

NA | TRBJ2-3 | NA | TRBV5-6 | CASSSGGESTDTQYF | TGTGCCAGCAGCTCAGGGGGGGAAAGCACAGATACGCAGTATTTT
TRBD2 | TRBJ2-7 | NA | TRBV7-2 | CASTVWTSGRGAYEQYF | TGTGCCAGCACCGTATGGACTAGCGGGAGAGGCGCCTACGAGCAGTACTTC
NA | TRBJ1-5 | once | TRBV29-1 | CSVSTGLHQPQHF | TGCAGCGTATCCACAGGGTTGCATCAGCCCCAGCATTTT
NA | TRBJ2-7 | NA | TRBV6-1 | CASSESSRVLSRYEQYF | TGTGCCAGCAGCGAAAGTAGCAGGGTTCTTTCCCGATACGAGCAGTACTTC
NA | TRBJ1-1 | few | TRBV5-1 | CASMYTIGVNTEAFF | TGCGCCAGCATGTACACAATAGGGGTGAACACTGAAGCTTTCTTT
NA | TRBJ2-4 | NA | TRBV29-1 | CSALGLENIQYF | TGCAGCGCCTTAGGATTGGAAAACATTCAGTACTTC
TRBD2 | TRBJ2-1 | NA | TRBV27 | CASALWGRAGGLGEQFF | TGTGCCAGCGCCCTTTGGGGTCGGGCGGGGGGGCTCGGTGAGCAGTTCTTC
NA | TRBJ1-1 | NA | TRBV11-2 | CASSKRALLPSTEAFF | TGTGCCAGCAGCAAAAGGGCCCTCTTACCTTCAACTGAAGCTTTCTTT
NA | TRBJ1-4 | NA | TRBV14 | CASRDLLGPRVTMAIATNEKLFF | TGTGCCAGCAGGGATCTTTTGGGGCCCCGGGTAACTATGGCGATCGCAACTAATGAAAAACTGTTTTTT
NA | TRBJ2-1 | NA | TRBV15 | CATSRRRDPGHEQFF | TGTGCCACCAGCAGGCGCCGGGACCCTGGGCATGAGCAGTTCTTC
NA | TRBJ2-5 | NA | TRBV28 | CASSLQGGRLTQYF | TGTGCCAGCAGTTTACAGGGGGGACGACTAACCCAGTACTTC
NA | TRBJ1-2 | NA | TRBV29-1 | CSAADSFNYDYTF | TGCAGCGCAGCGGACAGCTTTAACTATGACTACACCTTC
NA | TRBJ1-2 | NA | TRBV2 | CASSEKSWGYTF | TGTGCCAGCAGTGAAAAGTCCTGGGGCTACACCTTC
NA | TRBJ2-7 | once | TRBV5-1 | CASSLDGGNLDEQYF | TGCGCCAGCAGCTTGGATGGGGGGAATTTGGACGAGCAGTACTTC
NA | TRBJ1-1 | NA | TRBV18 | CASSPPPGVTEAFF | TGTGCCAGCTCACCACCTCCGGGCGTCACTGAAGCTTTCTTT
TRBD2 | TRBJ2-1 | NA | TRBV10-1 | CARLGEREAYNEQFF | TGCGCCAGACTCGGAGAGCGGGAGGCCTACAATGAGCAGTTCTTC
NA | TRBJ2-3 | NA | TRBV6-6 | CASVLWVGDTQYF | TGTGCCAGCGTTTTATGGGTCGGCGATACGCAGTATTTT
NA | TRBJ2-7 | NA | TRBV5-1 | CASSLASGQYEQYF | TGCGCCAGCAGCTTGGCCAGCGGGCAGTACGAGCAGTACTTC
NA | TRBJ1-6 | once | TRBV5-1 | CAATDKPNTLADSPLHF | TGCGCCGCGACGGACAAACCGAACACCCTGGCCGATTCACCCCTCCACTTT
TRBD1 | TRBJ1-2 | few | TRBV7-2 | CASSLGDRELRGYTF | TGTGCCAGCAGCTTAGGGGACAGGGAATTACGCGGCTACACCTTC
NA | TRBJ1-4 | NA | TRBV28 | CASSLRLSTNEKLFF | TGTGCCAGCAGTTTACGACTGTCAACTAATGAAAAACTGTTTTTT
NA | TRBJ1-5 | few | TRBV7-6 | CASSLFQGQPQHF | TGTGCCAGCAGCTTATTTCAGGGCCAGCCCCAGCATTTT
TRBD2 | TRBJ2-3 | once | TRBV11-1 | CASSGRTSGSADTQYF | TGTGCCAGCAGCGGTAGGACTAGCGGGAGCGCGGATACGCAGTATTTT
TRBD2 | TRBJ2-1 | NA | TRBV27 | CASSPMTSGALNEQFF | TGTGCCAGCAGTCCCATGACTAGCGGGGCCCTCAATGAGCAGTTCTTC
NA | TRBJ2-7 | once | TRBV6-1 | CASSGAGSSYEQYF | TGTGCCAGCAGTGGGGCGGGGAGCTCCTACGAGCAGTACTTC
TRBD1 | TRBJ1-1 | NA | TRBV6-1 | CASRRTGVDTEAFF | TGTGCCAGCAGGAGAACAGGGGTGGACACTGAAGCTTTCTTT
TRBD2 | TRBJ2-5 | NA | TRBV5-4 | CASSPGLDQETQYF | TGTGCCAGCAGCCCGGGACTAGACCAAGAGACCCAGTACTTC
NA | TRBJ2-7 | NA | TRBV29-1 | CSPDHLTYEQYF | TGCAGCCCGGACCACTTGACCTACGAGCAGTACTTC
NA | TRBJ2-7 | NA | TRBV4-1 | CASSQESDRWYEQYF | TGCGCCAGCAGCCAAGAATCTGACCGTTGGTACGAGCAGTACTTC
NA | TRBJ1-1 | once | TRBV7-2 | CASSQGRVLGAFF | TGTGCCAGCAGCCAGGGAAGGGTACTGGGGGCTTTCTTT
NA | TRBJ1-1 | NA | TRBV18 | CASSATQVDTEAFF | TGTGCCAGCTCAGCAACTCAGGTTGACACTGAAGCTTTCTTT
NA | TRBJ2-3 | NA | TRBV10-1 | CASRLSTQYF | TGCGCCAGCAGGTTAAGTACGCAGTATTTT
TRBD2 | TRBJ2-7 | NA | TRBV29-1 | CSVGLAGGRGAYEQYF | TGCAGCGTCGGCTTAGCGGGAGGGCGGGGGGCCTACGAGCAGTACTTC
TRBD2 | TRBJ2-1 | once | TRBV5-1 | CASSLGALAGGSLYEQFF | TGCGCCAGCAGCTTGGGGGCACTAGCGGGAGGGAGCTTGTATGAGCAGTTCTTC
TRBD1 | TRBJ2-7 | NA | TRBV5-1 | CASSSGPTGAHSYEQYF | TGCGCCAGCAGCTCGGGTCCAACAGGGGCGCACTCCTACGAGCAGTACTTC